Listed here are 21 T cell receptor beta chains from one sample, sequenced in a study of blood T cell repertoires in COVID-19. The data were produced by immunoSEQ multiplex PCR, yet TCRdb's version contains in-frame clones alone and is incomplete. The profile shows approximately 180,000 clones, about 85% of them singletons. Input material: peripheral blood. The receptors were sampled from a man aged 60 to 75 with active or convalescent COVID-19.

The chain employs TRBV5-1 and TRBJ1-1; D ambiguous. Trimming removed 4 bases at V and 4 bases at J, with 20 bases between. Germline-derived CDR1 and CDR2 are SGHRS and YFSETQ. The CDR3 is made up of 16 amino acids. CDR3 residues: CASSPTPVNFGTEAFF. The CDR3, as DNA: TGCGCCAGCAGCCCCACCCCTGTGAATTTCGGCACTGAAGCTTTCTTT.

This sequence joins TRBV19 and TRBJ1-2; 9 bases fit TRBD1. The CDR3 loop spans 14 amino acids. V lost 5 bases and J lost 7; bases outside the gene matches: 8. Germline CDR1 is LNHDA and CDR2 is SQIVND (reference sequence). The CDR3 spells CASSPRDRARGYTF. Here the CDR3 DNA reads TGTGCCAGTAGTCCCCGGGACAGGGCGCGTGGCTACACCTTC.

V gene TRBV2 combines with J gene TRBJ1-4, with D unresolved. Germline V gives CDR1 SNHLY, CDR2 FYNNEI. The CDR3 loop spans 15 amino acids. V gave up 5 bases and J gave up 6 bases, with 16 bases separating them. The CDR3 loop is CASSPEGAQYEKLFF. The CDR3 coding sequence is TGTGCCAGCAGTCCGGAGGGAGCTCAATATGAAAAACTGTTTTTT.

The chain is built from TRBV3-1 (or the pseudogene TRBV3-2) and TRBJ1-1; the match to TRBD1 covers 7 bases. The V gene end was trimmed by 7 bases and the J gene end by 0 bases; junction bases not matched to a gene: 5. The CDR3 sequence is 14 residues long. CDR1 is LGHDT and CDR2 is YNNKEL in the germline V gene (reference sequence). CDR3 DNA sequence: TGTGCCAGCAACGACGGACAGGTGAACACTGAAGCTTTCTTT. It specifies CASNDGQVNTEAFF.

The chain joins TRBV27 to TRBJ1-4; tentatively, D is TRBD1 (5 bases). The CDR3 consists of 14 residues. Trimming left V 4 bases short and J 7 bases short, with 13 bases between. Germline CDR1 and CDR2: MNHEY and SMNVEV (reference sequence). CDR3 protein: CASSSGRGVEKLFF. The CDR3, as DNA: TGTGCCAGCAGTTCGGGGCGGGGAGTTGAAAAACTGTTTTTT. The whole variable domain, remainder taken from reference TRBV27 and TRBJ1-4, is EAQVTQNPRYLITVTGKKLTVTCSQNMNHEYMSWYRQDPGLGLRQIYYSMNVEVTDKGDVPEGYKVSRKEKRNFPLILESPSPNQTSLYFCASSSGRGVEKLFFGSGTQLSVL.

V and J are TRBV7-6 and TRBJ2-1; 10 bases map to TRBD1. Germline trimming cut 6 bases from V and 6 bases from J; bases unmatched to any gene: 11. The CDR3 runs 16 residues. CDR1 and CDR2 (germline): SGHVS, FNYEAQ. This chain's CDR3 is CASSLSWDRGANEQFF. DNA of the CDR3: TGTGCCAGCAGTCTCTCCTGGGACAGGGGCGCCAATGAGCAGTTCTTC.

This rearrangement joins TRBV9 to TRBJ2-7; TRBD1 might be the D (6 bases). Trimming cost V 3 bases and J 2 bases, with 12 bases left between them. The CDR3 consists of 14 residues. Germline assignment: CDR1 SGDLS and CDR2 YYNGEE. The CDR3 reads CASSATGTPYEQYF. In DNA, the CDR3 is TGTGCCAGCAGCGCAACCGGGACACCCTACGAGCAGTACTTC.

V gene TRBV9 combines with J gene TRBJ2-3, with D perhaps matching TRBD2 (5 bases). There are 16 residues in the CDR3. Trimming cost V 5 bases and J 1 base, with 17 bases left between them. Germline V CDR1 and CDR2: SGDLS, YYNGEE. The CDR3 spells CASSEGSYSRTDTQYF. CDR3 nucleotide sequence: TGTGCCAGCAGTGAGGGTAGTTATTCCCGCACAGATACGCAGTATTTT.

The CDR3 DNA sequence: TGTGCCATCAGTCCCCGGACTGGAGGGGGCGACGAGCAGTACTTC. It translates to CAISPRTGGGDEQYF. The chain joins TRBV10-3 to TRBJ2-7; possibly TRBD1 for D (7 bases). Per the germline V gene, CDR1 is ENHRY and CDR2 is SYGVKD. The V and J ends lost 5 bases and 5 bases respectively, with 19 bases between them. This CDR3 comprises 15 residues.

The chain uses TRBV14 and TRBJ1-2, with D possibly matching TRBD1 (5 bases). The V end was cut by 1 base, the J end by 4 bases, with 16 bases between. Germline CDR1 is SGHDN and CDR2 is FVKESK. The CDR3 has 16 residues. CDR3 in DNA: TGTGCCAGCAGCCAAGGAATGCCGCAGGGTGGCTATGGCTACACCTTC. Protein product: CASSQGMPQGGYGYTF.

The rearrangement links TRBV9 to TRBJ2-1; perhaps TRBD2 as D (6 bases). Germline assignment: CDR1 SGDLS and CDR2 YYNGEE. V lost 1 base to trimming and J lost 5 bases, with 16 bases between them. The CDR3 loop spans 16 amino acids. CDR3 nucleotide sequence: TGTGCCAGCAGCGTAACCCCTGCGGGAAGGAACAATGAGCAGTTCTTC. Its translation is CASSVTPAGRNNEQFF. Variable domain in full (rest from reference TRBV9 and TRBJ2-1): DSGVTQTPKHLITATGQRVTLRCSPRSGDLSVYWYQQSLDQGLQFLIQYYNGEERAKGNILERFSAQQFPDLHSELNLSSLELGDSALYFCASSVTPAGRNNEQFFGPGTRLTVL.

This chain joins TRBV27 and TRBJ1-2; 9 positions match TRBD1. Germline CDR1 MNHEY, CDR2 SMNVEV (reference sequence). This CDR3 has 13 residues. After removal of 5 bases from V and 6 bases from J, the junction contained 4 bases not matched to a gene. This CDR3 is CASSPDRGDGYTF. The CDR3 DNA sequence: TGTGCCAGCAGTCCGGACAGGGGAGATGGCTACACCTTC.

The rearrangement uses TRBV7-9 and TRBJ2-5; D is possibly TRBD2 (7 bases). The V end was cut by 5 bases, the J end by 5 bases, with 21 bases between. This CDR3 comprises 16 residues. Germline lookup yields CDR1 SEHNR and CDR2 FQNEAQ (reference sequence). The chain's CDR3 is CASSSLFRGGMETQYF. In DNA form, the CDR3 reads TGTGCCAGCAGCAGCTTGTTTAGGGGGGGGATGGAGACCCAGTACTTC.

The V call is TRBV7-9, the J call TRBJ1-2; D is possibly TRBD1 (5 bases). The germline V and J ends were trimmed by 1 base and 4 bases, with 10 bases remaining between them. This CDR3 region has 14 residues. The V gene's germline CDR1 is SEHNR and CDR2 FQNEAQ (reference sequence). The CDR3 loop reads CASSLGTPTYGYTF. CDR3 sequence (DNA): TGTGCCAGCAGCTTAGGGACACCGACCTATGGCTACACCTTC.

This clone has a single count. The chain couples TRBV27 to TRBJ2-7; TRBD1 is a possible D gene (6 bases). Germline assignment: CDR1 MNHEY and CDR2 SMNVEV (reference sequence). Trimming stripped 3 bases from V and 3 bases from J, with 21 bases between. The CDR3 loop spans 17 amino acids. CDR3 in amino acids: CASSLSKQGYEIYEQYF. The CDR3 bases are TGTGCCAGCAGTTTGAGCAAACAGGGTTACGAAATCTACGAGCAGTACTTC.

This chain uses TRBV5-1 with TRBJ2-7; the match to TRBD2 covers 10 bases. V gave up 3 bases and J gave up 7 bases; unmatched junction bases: 10. CDR3 length equals 15 residues. Germline values: CDR1 SGHRS, CDR2 YFSETQ. DNA for the CDR3: TGCGCCAGCAGCTCCAGATCAGCGGGGGGGAGTGAGCAGTACTTC. It encodes CASSSRSAGGSEQYF.

This sequence joins TRBV2 and TRBJ2-7; D remains ambiguous. Germline values: CDR1 SNHLY, CDR2 FYNNEI. The ends were cut back, 6 bases at V and 4 bases at J, with 10 bases in the middle. The CDR3 is made up of 12 amino acids. In nucleotides, the CDR3 is TGTGCCAGCAGGCAAGAAACATACGAGCAGTACTTC. Amino acids: CASRQETYEQYF.

The rearrangement links TRBV19 to TRBJ1-1; 7 bases fit TRBD1. Germline values: CDR1 LNHDA, CDR2 SQIVND (reference sequence). After removal of 7 bases from V and 6 bases from J, the junction contained 8 bases not matched to a gene. CDR3 length: 13 amino acids. CDR3 in DNA: TGTGCCAGTACCCAGGGGGACGGGGCTGAAGCTTTCTTT. This translates into CASTQGDGAEAFF.

The chain has TRBV5-1 and TRBJ2-7, with 7 nucleotides matching TRBD2. Germline V gene lookup returns CDR1 SGHRS and CDR2 YFSETQ. The CDR3 has 16 residues. Trimming took 4 bases from V and 2 from J; bases not matched to a gene: 12. This chain's CDR3 is CASSLNGGSGAYEQYF. The CDR3 DNA reads as TGCGCCAGCAGCCTCAACGGGGGGAGCGGGGCCTACGAGCAGTACTTC.

The count of this clone is one. The chain has TRBV5-6 and TRBJ1-2, with TRBD1 matching over 12 bases. This CDR3 is built from 16 residues. With 3 bases clipped from V and 7 bases from J, the junction kept 10 bases outside the gene matches. Germline values: CDR1 SGHDT, CDR2 YYEEEE. The CDR3 here is CASSSAPGTGGFGYTF. In nucleotides, the CDR3 is TGTGCCAGCAGCTCTGCCCCCGGGACAGGGGGCTTTGGCTACACCTTC. Using reference TRBV5-6 and TRBJ1-2 for the parts outside the CDR3, the full variable domain is DAGVTQSPTHLIKTRGQQVTLRCSPKSGHDTVSWYQQALGQGPQFIFQYYEEEERQRGNFPDRFSGHQFPNYSSELNVNALLLGDSALYLCASSSAPGTGGFGYTFGSGTRLTVV.

The chain uses TRBV7-6 and TRBJ2-7; the D gene is possibly TRBD2 (6 bases). V gave up 4 bases and J gave up 4 bases, with 14 bases separating them. Germline CDR1 reads SGHVS; CDR2 reads FNYEAQ. This CDR3 region has 14 residues. CDR3 DNA: TGTGCCAGCAGCTCTAGGCCGGGGAGGTACGAGCAGTACTTC. This sequence encodes CASSSRPGRYEQYF.